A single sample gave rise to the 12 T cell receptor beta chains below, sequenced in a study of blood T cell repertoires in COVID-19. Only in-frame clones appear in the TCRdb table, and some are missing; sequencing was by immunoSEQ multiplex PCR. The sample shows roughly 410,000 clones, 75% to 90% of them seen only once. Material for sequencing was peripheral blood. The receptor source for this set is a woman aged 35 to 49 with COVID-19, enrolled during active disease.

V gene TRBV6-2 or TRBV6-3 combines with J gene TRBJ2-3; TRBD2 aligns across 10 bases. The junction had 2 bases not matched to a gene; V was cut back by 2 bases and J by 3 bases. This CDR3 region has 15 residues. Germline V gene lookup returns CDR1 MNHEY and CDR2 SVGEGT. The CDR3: CASSYGAGGTDTQYF. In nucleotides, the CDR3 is TGTGCCAGCAGTTACGGAGCGGGGGGGACAGATACGCAGTATTTT.

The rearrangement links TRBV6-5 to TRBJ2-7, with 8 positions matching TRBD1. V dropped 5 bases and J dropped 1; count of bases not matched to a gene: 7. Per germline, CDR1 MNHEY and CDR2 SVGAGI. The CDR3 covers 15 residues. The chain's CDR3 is CASSKGTGGSYEQYF. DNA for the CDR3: TGTGCCAGCAGTAAGGGTACAGGGGGATCCTACGAGCAGTACTTC.

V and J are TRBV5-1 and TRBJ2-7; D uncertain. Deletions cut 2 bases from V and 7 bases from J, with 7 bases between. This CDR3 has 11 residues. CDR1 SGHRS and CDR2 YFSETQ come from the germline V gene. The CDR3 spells CASSFQREQYF. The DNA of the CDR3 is TGCGCCAGCAGCTTTCAACGGGAGCAGTACTTC.

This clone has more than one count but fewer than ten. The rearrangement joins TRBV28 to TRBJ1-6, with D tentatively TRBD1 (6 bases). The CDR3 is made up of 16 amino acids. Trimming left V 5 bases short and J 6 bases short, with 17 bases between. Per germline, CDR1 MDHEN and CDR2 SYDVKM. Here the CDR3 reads CASSQDQGSGNSPLHF. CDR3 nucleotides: TGTGCCAGCAGTCAGGATCAGGGGTCCGGTAATTCACCCCTCCACTTT.

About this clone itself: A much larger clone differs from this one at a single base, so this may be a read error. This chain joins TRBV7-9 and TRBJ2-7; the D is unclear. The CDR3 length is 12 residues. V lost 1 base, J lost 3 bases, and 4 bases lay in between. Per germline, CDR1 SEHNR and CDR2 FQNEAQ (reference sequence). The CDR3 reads CASSLDYYEQYF. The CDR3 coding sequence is TGTGCCAGCAGCTTAGATTACTACGAGCAGTACTTC.

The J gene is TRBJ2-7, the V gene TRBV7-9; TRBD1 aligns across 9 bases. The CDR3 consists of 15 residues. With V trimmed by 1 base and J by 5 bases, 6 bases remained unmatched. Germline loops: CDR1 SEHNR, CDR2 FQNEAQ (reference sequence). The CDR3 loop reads CASSLGVDRGHEQYF. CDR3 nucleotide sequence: TGTGCCAGCAGCTTAGGAGTGGACAGGGGCCACGAGCAGTACTTC.

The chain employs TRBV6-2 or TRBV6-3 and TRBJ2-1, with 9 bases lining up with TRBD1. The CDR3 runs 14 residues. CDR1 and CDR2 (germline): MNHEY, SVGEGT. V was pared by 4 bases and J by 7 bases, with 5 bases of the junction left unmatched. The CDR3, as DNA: TGTGCCAGCAGTTGGGACAGGGTTAGGAATGAGCAGTTCTTC. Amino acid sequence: CASSWDRVRNEQFF.

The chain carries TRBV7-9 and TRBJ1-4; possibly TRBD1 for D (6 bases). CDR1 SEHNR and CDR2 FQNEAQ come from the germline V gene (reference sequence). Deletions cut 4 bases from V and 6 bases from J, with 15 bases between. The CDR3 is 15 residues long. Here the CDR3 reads CASSSSMGAYEKLFF. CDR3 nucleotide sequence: TGTGCCAGCAGCTCCTCAATGGGGGCCTATGAAAAACTGTTTTTT.

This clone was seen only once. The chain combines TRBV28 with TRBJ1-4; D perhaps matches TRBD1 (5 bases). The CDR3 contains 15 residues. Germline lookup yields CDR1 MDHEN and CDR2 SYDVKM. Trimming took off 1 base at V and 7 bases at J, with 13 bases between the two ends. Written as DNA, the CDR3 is TGTGCCAGCAGTTTATTCGGGGGGATCCGTGAAAAACTGTTTTTT. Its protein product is CASSLFGGIREKLFF. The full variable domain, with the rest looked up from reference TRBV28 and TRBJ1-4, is DVKVTQSSRYLVKRTGEKVFLECVQDMDHENMFWYRQDPGLGLRLIYFSYDVKMKEKGDIPEGYSVSREKKERFSLILESASTNQTSMYLCASSLFGGIREKLFFGSGTQLSVL.

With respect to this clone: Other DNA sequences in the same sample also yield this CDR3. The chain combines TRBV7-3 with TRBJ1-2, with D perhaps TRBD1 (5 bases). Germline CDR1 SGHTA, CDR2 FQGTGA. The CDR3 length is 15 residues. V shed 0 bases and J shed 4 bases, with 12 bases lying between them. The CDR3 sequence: CASSLTGGAGYGYTF. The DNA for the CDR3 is TGTGCCAGCAGCTTAACCGGCGGGGCCGGCTATGGCTACACCTTC.

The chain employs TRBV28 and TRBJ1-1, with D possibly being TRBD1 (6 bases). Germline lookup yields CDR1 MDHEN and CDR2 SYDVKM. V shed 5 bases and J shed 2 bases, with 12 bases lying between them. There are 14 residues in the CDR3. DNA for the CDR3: TGTGCCAGCAGTACCGGGGGGCGAAACACTGAAGCTTTCTTT. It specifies CASSTGGRNTEAFF.

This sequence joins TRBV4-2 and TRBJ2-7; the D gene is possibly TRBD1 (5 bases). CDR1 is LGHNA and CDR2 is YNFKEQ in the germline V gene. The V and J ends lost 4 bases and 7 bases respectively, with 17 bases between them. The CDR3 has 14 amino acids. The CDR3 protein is CASSLDTTMSEQYF. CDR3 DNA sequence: TGTGCCAGCAGCCTGGACACTACTATGTCGGAGCAGTACTTC.